The entry below describes one TCR beta chain. What antigen it recognizes has not been identified. No base quality information exists; no much larger clone differs at one position. The data stem from a study of blood T cell repertoires in COVID-19 (dated by TCRdb to 2018 to 2021). Describing the broader study: Collaborator samples came from the United States, Italy and Spain and covered acute and convalescent phases of COVID-19. The prospective study material was composed of cDNA or gDNA derived from T cells, B-cell-depleted T cells, or PBMCs. The repertoires were released in a freely available public database intended as a resource for research on the immune response to SARS-CoV-2. Sample metadata almost always included a de-identified subject ID, COVID-19 status, age in years and sex. The dataset comprised deeply sampled blood TCRbeta repertoires from subjects exposed to, actively infected with, or recovered from COVID-19. Where available, HLA class I and class II types were obtained from metadata supplied by the sample provider rather than from assay-based typing. Samples were obtained from the ongoing ImmuneRACE study (first 160 participants) and from 1,200 or so subjects provided by 6 global collaborators. What the study reported, not specific to this receptor: Clinical and demographic metadata were provided uncurated, with the amount varying by source and participant.

TCRbeta CDR3 regions were amplified from genomic DNA using the immunoSEQ Assay, a bias-controlled multiplex PCR. The published analysis was carried out like this. The number of nucleated cells in each sample was estimated by amplification of reference gene primers within the assay. Sequence reads were collapsed and filtered to measure the absolute abundance of every unique TCRbeta CDR3 rearrangement. Productive Simpson clonality was computed per sample as the square root of Simpson's diversity index over productive rearrangements. This is the immuneACCESS table as TCRdb keeps it, with only in-frame sequences that have V and J called. A part of the clones is gone; compared with another copy, unresolved V genes explain less than half, and the rest is unexplained. V and J calls and clone size are as listed in that table; D and trimming were resolved from the DNA. In this sample the table shows approximately 140,000 clones, roughly 90% of which occur a single time. Roughly 10% of the sample is in the top ten clones.

Measured from the cysteine to the phenylalanine, the CDR3 is 18 residues long. The sequence is cut down to CDR3 DNA, 54 bases in frame from base 1. V loses 0 bases, J loses 2 bases, and the germline ends lie 17 bases apart. Reading the germline V gene (reference sequence) gives CDR1 LGHDT and CDR2 YNNKEL. Whole blood was collected in K2EDTA tubes by collaborating institutions according to the institutions' own protocols. For TCRbeta analysis, collaborators shipped samples in one of three forms: frozen whole blood, isolated PBMCs, or DNA extracted from either of those sample types. The TCR sequence derives from a man aged 50 to 60 with active or convalescent COVID-19. Sequenced input: peripheral blood. The chain is made from TRBV3-1 (or the pseudogene TRBV3-2) and TRBJ2-1; no D segment can be confidently identified. The CDR3 here reads CASSQDEGSPRPYNEQFF. In nucleotide form, the sequence is TGTGCCAGCAGCCAAGATGAAGGCTCTCCCAGGCCCTACAATGAGCAGTTCTTC.